This is a list of T cell receptor beta chains from one sample in a study of T cells in Graves' hyperthyroidism and ophthalmopathy. TCRdb re-analysed the multiplex PCR reads in MiXCR, keeping a single row per CDR3 protein. The repertoire consists of around 300,000 distinct CDR3 sequences, with approximately 21% occurring once and the leading ten covering around 65%. Specimen: blood. These receptors all stem from a man younger than 45 with Graves' ophthalmopathy. Both conserved end residues are part of each CDR3. D genes are given only for firm matches. The listing skips clone size in some rows; elsewhere it reads once, few, many or a size class.

abundance	d_gene	j_gene	v_gene	CDR3aa	CDR3nt
-	TRBD1	TRBJ1-1	TRBV6-1	CASSELTGGYTEAFF	TGTGCCAGCAGTGAACTGACAGGGGGCTACACTGAAGCTTTCTTT
many	TRBD1	TRBJ2-7	TRBV27	CASSFGTGGYEQYF	TGTGCCAGCAGTTTCGGGACAGGGGGCTACGAGCAGTACTTC
-	-	TRBJ2-1	TRBV30	CAWGASHEQFF	TGTGCCTGGGGAGCCAGCCATGAGCAGTTCTTC
few	-	TRBJ1-5	TRBV6-1	CASKGGGDQPQHF	TGTGCCAGCAAAGGGGGTGGGGATCAGCCCCAGCATTTT
few	-	TRBJ2-2	TRBV7-2	CASRGEMGTGELFF	TGTGCCAGCAGGGGGGAGATGGGCACCGGGGAGCTGTTTTTT
-	-	TRBJ1-2	TRBV5-1	CASSLMGAGNYGYTF	TGCGCCAGCAGCCTCATGGGGGCGGGTAACTATGGCTACACCTTC
few	-	TRBJ2-7	TRBV29-1	CSGFSDYEQYF	TGCAGCGGGTTTTCCGACTACGAGCAGTACTTC
once	-	TRBJ2-3	TRBV7-8	CASSPRRTTDTQYF	TGTGCCAGCAGCCCCCGGCGGACCACAGATACGCAGTATTTT
few	-	TRBJ2-1	TRBV10-1	CASSALRTGFYNEQFF	TGCGCCAGCAGTGCCCTAAGAACAGGGTTCTACAATGAGCAGTTCTTC
-	TRBD1	TRBJ1-5	TRBV28	CAIARDRGHQPQHF	TGTGCCATCGCCCGGGACAGGGGTCATCAGCCCCAGCATTTT
-	TRBD2	TRBJ2-1	TRBV7-9	CASSPSGLRAGNEQFF	TGTGCCAGCAGTCCTAGCGGCCTGAGAGCGGGCAATGAGCAGTTCTTC
few	-	TRBJ2-5	TRBV29-1	CSVAGHQKETQYF	TGCAGCGTTGCGGGACACCAAAAAGAGACCCAGTACTTC
few	TRBD1	TRBJ1-4	TRBV20-1	CSAPDREVNEKLFF	TGCAGTGCTCCGGACAGGGAGGTTAATGAAAAACTGTTTTTT
many	-	TRBJ2-7	TRBV7-8	CASSLAPRGEQYF	TGTGCCAGCAGCTTAGCGCCTAGGGGCGAGCAGTACTTC
few	TRBD2	TRBJ2-1	TRBV11-2	CASSLGGAGGPNEQFF	TGTGCCAGCAGCTTAGGAGGCGCGGGAGGGCCGAATGAGCAGTTCTTC
-	TRBD2	TRBJ2-1	TRBV12-3/TRBV12-4	CASTPSGSISRQFF	TGTGCCAGCACCCCTAGCGGGAGTATCTCTCGGCAGTTCTTC
-	TRBD2	TRBJ2-3	TRBV11-2	CASSLLSGRATDTQYF	TGTGCCAGCAGCCTCTTAAGCGGGAGAGCCACAGATACGCAGTATTTT
-	-	TRBJ1-1	TRBV7-9	CASSHGTVNTEAFF	TGTGCCAGCAGCCACGGGACGGTGAACACTGAAGCTTTCTTT